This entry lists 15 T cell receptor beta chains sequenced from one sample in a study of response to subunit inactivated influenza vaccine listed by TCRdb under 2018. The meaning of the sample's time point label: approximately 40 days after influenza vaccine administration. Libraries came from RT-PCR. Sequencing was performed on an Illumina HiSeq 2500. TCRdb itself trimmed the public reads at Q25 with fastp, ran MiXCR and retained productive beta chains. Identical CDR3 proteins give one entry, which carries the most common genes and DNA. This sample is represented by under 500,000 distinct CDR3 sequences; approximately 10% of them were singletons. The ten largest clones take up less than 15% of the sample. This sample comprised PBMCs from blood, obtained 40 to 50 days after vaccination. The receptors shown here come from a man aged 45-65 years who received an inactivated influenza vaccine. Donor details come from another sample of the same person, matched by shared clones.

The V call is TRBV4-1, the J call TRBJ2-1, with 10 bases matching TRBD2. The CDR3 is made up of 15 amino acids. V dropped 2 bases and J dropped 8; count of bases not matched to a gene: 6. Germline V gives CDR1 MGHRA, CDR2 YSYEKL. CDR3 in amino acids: CASSQPLAGADEQFF. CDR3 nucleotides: TGCGCCAGCAGCCAACCTCTAGCGGGAGCTGATGAGCAGTTCTTC.

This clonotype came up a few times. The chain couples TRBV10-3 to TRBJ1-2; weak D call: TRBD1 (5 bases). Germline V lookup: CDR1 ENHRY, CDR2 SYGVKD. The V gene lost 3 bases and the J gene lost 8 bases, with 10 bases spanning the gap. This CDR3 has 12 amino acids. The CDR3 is CAISDGRGGYTF. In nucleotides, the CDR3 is TGTGCCATCAGTGATGGACGGGGGGGCTACACCTTC.

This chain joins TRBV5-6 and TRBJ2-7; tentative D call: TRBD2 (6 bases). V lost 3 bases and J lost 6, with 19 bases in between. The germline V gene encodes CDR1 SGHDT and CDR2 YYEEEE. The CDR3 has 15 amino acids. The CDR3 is CASSSEQRLVSEQYF. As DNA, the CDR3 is TGTGCCAGCAGCTCCGAACAGAGACTAGTGTCCGAGCAGTACTTC.

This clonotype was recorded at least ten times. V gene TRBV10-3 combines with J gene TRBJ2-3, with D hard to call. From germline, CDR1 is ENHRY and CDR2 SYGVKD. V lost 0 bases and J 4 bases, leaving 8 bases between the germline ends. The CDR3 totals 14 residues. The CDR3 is CAISESTRPDTQYF. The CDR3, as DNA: TGTGCCATCAGTGAGTCTACCAGACCAGATACGCAGTATTTT.

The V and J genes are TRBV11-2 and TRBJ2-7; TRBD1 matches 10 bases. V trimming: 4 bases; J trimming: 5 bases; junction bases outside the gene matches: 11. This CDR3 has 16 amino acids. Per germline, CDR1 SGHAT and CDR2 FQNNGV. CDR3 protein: CASSWGLWGQGNEQYF. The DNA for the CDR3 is TGTGCCAGCAGCTGGGGCCTTTGGGGACAGGGGAACGAGCAGTACTTC.

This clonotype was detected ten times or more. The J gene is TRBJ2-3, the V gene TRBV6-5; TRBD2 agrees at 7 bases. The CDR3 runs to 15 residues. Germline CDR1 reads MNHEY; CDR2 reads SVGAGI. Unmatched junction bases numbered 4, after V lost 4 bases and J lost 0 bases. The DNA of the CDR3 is TGTGCCAGCAGTTTAAGCGGGGTTAGCACAGATACGCAGTATTTT. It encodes CASSLSGVSTDTQYF.

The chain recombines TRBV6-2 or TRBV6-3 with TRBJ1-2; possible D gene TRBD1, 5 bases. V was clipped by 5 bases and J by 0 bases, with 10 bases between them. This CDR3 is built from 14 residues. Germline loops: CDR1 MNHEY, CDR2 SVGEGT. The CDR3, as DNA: TGTGCCAGCAGTCCCAGGGTATCTAACTATGGCTACACCTTC. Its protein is CASSPRVSNYGYTF.

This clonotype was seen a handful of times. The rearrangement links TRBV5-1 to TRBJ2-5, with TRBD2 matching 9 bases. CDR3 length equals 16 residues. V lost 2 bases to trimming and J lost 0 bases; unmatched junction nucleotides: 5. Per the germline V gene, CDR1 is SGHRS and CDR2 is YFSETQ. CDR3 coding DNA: TGCGCCAGCAGCTTCGGGGCTAGCGGGAACCAAGAGACCCAGTACTTC. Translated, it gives CASSFGASGNQETQYF. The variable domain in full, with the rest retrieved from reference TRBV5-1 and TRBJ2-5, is KAGVTQTPRYLIKTRGQQVTLSCSPISGHRSVSWYQQTPGQGLQFLFEYFSETQRNKGNFPGRFSGRQFSNSRSEMNVSTLELGDSALYLCASSFGASGNQETQYFGPGTRLLVL.

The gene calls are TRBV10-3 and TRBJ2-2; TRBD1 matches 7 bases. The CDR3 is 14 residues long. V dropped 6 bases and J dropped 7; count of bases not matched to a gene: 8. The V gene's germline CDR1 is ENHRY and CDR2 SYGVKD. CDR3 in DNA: TGTGCCATCAGCCCGGGACAGTCGATCGGGGAGCTGTTTTTT. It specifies CAISPGQSIGELFF.

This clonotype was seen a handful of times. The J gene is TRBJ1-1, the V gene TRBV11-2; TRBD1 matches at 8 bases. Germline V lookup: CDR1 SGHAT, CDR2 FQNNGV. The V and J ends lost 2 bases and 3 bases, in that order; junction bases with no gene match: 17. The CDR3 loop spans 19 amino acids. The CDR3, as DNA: TGTGCCAGCAGCTTAAACCTCTATGGGCAGGGGGCATCGGACACTGAAGCTTTCTTT. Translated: CASSLNLYGQGASDTEAFF.

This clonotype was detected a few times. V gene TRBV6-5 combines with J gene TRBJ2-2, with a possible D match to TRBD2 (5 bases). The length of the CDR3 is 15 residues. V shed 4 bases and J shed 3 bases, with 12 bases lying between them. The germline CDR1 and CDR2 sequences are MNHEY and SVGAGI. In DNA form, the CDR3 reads TGTGCCAGCAGTTTATGGGGAGCGGACACCGGGGAGCTGTTTTTT. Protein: CASSLWGADTGELFF.

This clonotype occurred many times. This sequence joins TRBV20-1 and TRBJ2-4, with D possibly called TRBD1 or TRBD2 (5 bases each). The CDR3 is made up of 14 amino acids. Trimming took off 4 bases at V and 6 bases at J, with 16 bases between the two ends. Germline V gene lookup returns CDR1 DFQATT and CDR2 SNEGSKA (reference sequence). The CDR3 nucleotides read TGCAGTGCTATAAAGATCGGGACGCGAAACATTCAGTACTTC. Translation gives CSAIKIGTRNIQYF.

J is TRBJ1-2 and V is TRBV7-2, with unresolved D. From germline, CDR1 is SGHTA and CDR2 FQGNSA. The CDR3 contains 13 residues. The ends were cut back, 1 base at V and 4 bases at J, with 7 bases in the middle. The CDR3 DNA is TGTGCCAGCAGCTTAGAAAGTAGCTATGGCTACACCTTC. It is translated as CASSLESSYGYTF.

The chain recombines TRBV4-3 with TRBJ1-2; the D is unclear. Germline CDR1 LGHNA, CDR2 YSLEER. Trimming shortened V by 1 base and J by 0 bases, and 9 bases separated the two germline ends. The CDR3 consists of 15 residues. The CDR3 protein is CASSQGPSANYGYTF. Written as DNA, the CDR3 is TGCGCCAGCAGCCAAGGCCCATCGGCTAACTATGGCTACACCTTC.

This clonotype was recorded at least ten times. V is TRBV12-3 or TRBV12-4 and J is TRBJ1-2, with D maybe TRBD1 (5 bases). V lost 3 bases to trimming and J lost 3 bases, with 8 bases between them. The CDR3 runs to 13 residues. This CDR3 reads CASSFDSYYGYTF. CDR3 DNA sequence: TGTGCCAGCAGTTTTGACAGTTACTATGGCTACACCTTC.